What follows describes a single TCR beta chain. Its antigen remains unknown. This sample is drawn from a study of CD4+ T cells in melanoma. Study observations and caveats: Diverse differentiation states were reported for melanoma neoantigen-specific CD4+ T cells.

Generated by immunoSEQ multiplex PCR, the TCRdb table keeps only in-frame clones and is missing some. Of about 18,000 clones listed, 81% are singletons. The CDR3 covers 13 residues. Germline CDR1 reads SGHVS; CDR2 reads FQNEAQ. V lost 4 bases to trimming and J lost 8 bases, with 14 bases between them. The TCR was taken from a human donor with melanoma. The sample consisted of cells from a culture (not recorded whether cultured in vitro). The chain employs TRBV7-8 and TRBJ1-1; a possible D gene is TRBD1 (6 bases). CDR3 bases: TGTGCCAGCAGCTCCCTCGGAAGGGGGGAAGCTTTCTTT. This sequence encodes CASSSLGRGEAFF. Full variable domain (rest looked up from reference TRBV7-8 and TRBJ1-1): GAGVSQSPRYKVAKRGQDVALRCDPISGHVSLFWYQQALGQGPEFLTYFQNEAQLDKSGLPSDRFFAERPEGSVSTLKIQRTQQEDSAVYLCASSSLGRGEAFFGQGTRLTVV.